This T cell receptor (beta chain) was sequenced in a study of blood T cell repertoires in COVID-19. Methods used by the authors: Amplification of reference gene primers was used by the study to estimate nucleated cell counts. The method was immunoSEQ multiplex PCR; TCRdb's version includes in-frame clones alone and lacks a portion of them. Clone size and the V and J calls come from that table; the DNA yielded D and trimming. The data contain 130,000 to 150,000 clones, 81% of them seen just once; the ten biggest clones take up roughly 8.3%. Unmatched junction bases numbered 7, after V lost 6 bases and J lost 6 bases. The CDR3 spans 14 residues. Germline V gene data show CDR1 as ENHRY and CDR2 as SYGVKD.

Material for sequencing was peripheral blood. The TCR comes from a human donor with acute or convalescent COVID-19. The donor label of this sample is uncertain. The rearrangement joins TRBV10-3 to TRBJ1-5, with 8 bases matching TRBD1. The DNA for the CDR3 is TGTGCCATCAGCGGGACAGGCCTCGGTCAGCCCCAGCATTTT. Encoded protein: CAISGTGLGQPQHF.